The 19 T cell receptor beta chains listed next were all sequenced from one sample in a study of blood T cell repertoires in COVID-19. Sequencing was performed with immunoSEQ multiplex PCR; in TCRdb, only in-frame clones are kept and a portion is missing. The sample lists 250,000 or so clones, around 86% occurring once. The sample consisted of peripheral blood. All receptors derive from a woman aged 55-69 years with COVID-19, enrolled during active disease.

The gene calls are TRBV15 and TRBJ2-2, with 9 nucleotides matching TRBD2. J gave up 7 bases and V 6 bases, and 9 bases lay outside the gene matches. The CDR3 has 15 amino acids. Germline CDR1 and CDR2: LNHNV and YYDKDF (reference sequence). In nucleotides, the CDR3 is TGTGCCACCAGACCGCGGCGGGAGGGCATCGGGGAGCTGTTTTTT. Amino acid sequence: CATRPRREGIGELFF.

The CDR3 DNA is TGTGCCAGCAGACTGTGGCGGTCCGCGAGAACTGAAGCTTTCTTT. Translation gives CASRLWRSARTEAFF. V is TRBV21-1 and J is TRBJ1-1. TRBV21-1 is a known pseudogene. The CDR3 is 15 residues long.

A remark on this clone: This sample includes further DNA sequences coding for the same CDR3. J is TRBJ1-3 and V is TRBV11-3; D is undetermined. Trimming removed 3 bases at V and 0 bases at J, with 6 bases between. The germline CDR1 and CDR2 sequences are SGHNT and YENEEA. The CDR3 contains 14 residues. Written as DNA, the CDR3 is TGTGCCAGCAGCTTGGGCAGCTCTGGAAACACCATATATTTT. This codes for CASSLGSSGNTIYF. The full variable domain, in which reference TRBV11-3 and TRBJ1-3 provide the parts outside the CDR3, is EAGVVQSPRYKIIEKKQPVAFWCNPISGHNTLYWYLQNLGQGPELLIRYENEEAVDDSQLPKDRFSAERLKGVDSTLKIQPAELGDSAVYLCASSLGSSGNTIYFGEGSWLTVV.

The chain has TRBV7-6 and TRBJ2-3, with 7 nucleotides matching TRBD1. V lost 5 bases to trimming and J lost 2 bases; unmatched junction nucleotides: 7. The germline CDR1 and CDR2 sequences are SGHVS and FNYEAQ. CDR3 length: 15 amino acids. CDR3 loop: CASSLWTGHTDTQYF. The CDR3 region has the DNA TGTGCCAGCAGCCTCTGGACAGGACACACAGATACGCAGTATTTT.

This clone was seen only a few times. The chain has TRBV19 and TRBJ1-5, with a weak D call TRBD1 (6 bases). Trimming shortened V by 6 bases and J by 0 bases, and 18 bases separated the two germline ends. Per the germline V gene, CDR1 is LNHDA and CDR2 is SQIVND (reference sequence). The CDR3 length is 17 residues. Here the CDR3 reads CASRTEDSRLSNQPQHF. The CDR3 DNA is TGTGCCAGTAGAACTGAGGACAGCCGGCTTAGCAATCAGCCCCAGCATTTT.

The V and J genes are TRBV7-2 and TRBJ2-7; 10 bases align to TRBD2. There are 17 residues in the CDR3. Per the germline V gene, CDR1 is SGHTA and CDR2 is FQGNSA. J lost 2 bases, V lost 0 bases, and 7 bases had no gene match. CDR3 bases: TGTGCCAGCAGCTTAGCGGTGAGCGGGAGGGCTACCTACGAGCAGTACTTC. Translating it yields CASSLAVSGRATYEQYF.

The rearrangement joins TRBV28 to TRBJ1-1; weak D call: TRBD1 (5 bases). Germline loops: CDR1 MDHEN, CDR2 SYDVKM. The CDR3 is 11 residues long. Trimming shortened V by 11 bases and J by 1 base, and 8 bases separated the two germline ends. The CDR3 DNA is TGTGCCGCGACAGCGAACACTGAAGCTTTCTTT. It specifies CAATANTEAFF.

The chain has TRBV9 and TRBJ2-1; 7 positions agree with TRBD1. J lost 6 bases, V lost 4 bases, and 13 bases had no gene match. CDR1 SGDLS and CDR2 YYNGEE come from the germline V gene. This CDR3 comprises 16 residues. The CDR3 DNA is TGTGCCAGCAGCCCCCTGGTAGGGGGCGCGTTCAATGAGCAGTTCTTC. This codes for CASSPLVGGAFNEQFF. Full variable domain (remainder filled in from reference TRBV9 and TRBJ2-1): DSGVTQTPKHLITATGQRVTLRCSPRSGDLSVYWYQQSLDQGLQFLIQYYNGEERAKGNILERFSAQQFPDLHSELNLSSLELGDSALYFCASSPLVGGAFNEQFFGPGTRLTVL.

This rearrangement joins TRBV27 to TRBJ2-1; TRBD2 aligns across 7 bases. Germline V lookup: CDR1 MNHEY, CDR2 SMNVEV (reference sequence). V dropped 4 bases and J dropped 7; count of bases not matched to a gene: 13. The CDR3 contains 16 residues. The CDR3 region is CASSSLAGVNWNEQFF. The CDR3 DNA follows: TGTGCCAGCAGTTCCCTTGCGGGAGTAAACTGGAATGAGCAGTTCTTC.

This chain links TRBV7-3 with TRBJ2-7; TRBD2 matches 8 bases. CDR3 length: 15 residues. The ends lost 0 bases at V and 3 bases at J; junction bases unmatched: 4. CDR1 and CDR2 (germline): SGHTA, FQGTGA. For the CDR3, the DNA is TGTGCCAGCAGCTTAACAGCGGGGGTTAACTACGAGCAGTACTTC. It is translated as CASSLTAGVNYEQYF.

The chain combines TRBV11-2 with TRBJ1-2, with D unclear. The CDR3 has 14 residues. V was cut by 0 bases and J by 4 bases, with 9 bases left in between. Germline values: CDR1 SGHAT, CDR2 FQNNGV. The CDR3 bases are TGTGCCAGCAGCTTAGATTGGGCATCCTATGGCTACACCTTC. Its protein product is CASSLDWASYGYTF. The complete variable domain, with remaining parts taken from reference TRBV11-2 and TRBJ1-2, reads EAGVAQSPRYKIIEKRQSVAFWCNPISGHATLYWYQQILGQGPKLLIQFQNNGVVDDSQLPKDRFSAERLKGVDSTLKIQPAKLEDSAVYLCASSLDWASYGYTFGSGTRLTVV.

This rearrangement joins TRBV19 to TRBJ2-3; 8 positions match TRBD2. This CDR3 has 14 residues. Germline assignment: CDR1 LNHDA and CDR2 SQIVND (reference sequence). The J segment lost 0 bases and the V segment lost 4 bases, leaving 0 bases of the junction unmatched. The CDR3 DNA follows: TGTGCCAGTAGTACTAGCGGGAGCACAGATACGCAGTATTTT. Amino acids: CASSTSGSTDTQYF. The entire variable domain, with the rest obtained from reference TRBV19 and TRBJ2-3, is as follows: DGGITQSPKYLFRKEGQNVTLSCEQNLNHDAMYWYRQDPGQGLRLIYYSQIVNDFQKGDIAEGYSVSREKKESFPLTVTSAQKNPTAFYLCASSTSGSTDTQYFGPGTRLTVL.

The V and J genes are TRBV5-1 and TRBJ2-1; weak D call: TRBD1 (6 bases). The CDR3 is 15 amino acids. V shed 4 bases and J shed 0 bases, with 11 bases lying between them. CDR1 and CDR2 (germline): SGHRS, YFSETQ. CDR3 in DNA: TGCGCCAGCAGCCGCACAGGGAGCTCCTACAATGAGCAGTTCTTC. Translating gives CASSRTGSSYNEQFF. The full variable domain, its missing parts supplied by reference TRBV5-1 and TRBJ2-1, is KAGVTQTPRYLIKTRGQQVTLSCSPISGHRSVSWYQQTPGQGLQFLFEYFSETQRNKGNFPGRFSGRQFSNSRSEMNVSTLELGDSALYLCASSRTGSSYNEQFFGPGTRLTVL.

The V call is TRBV11-2, the J call TRBJ1-6, with unresolved D. This CDR3 region has 17 residues. V was cut by 2 bases and J by 5 bases, with 16 bases left in between. The germline V gene has CDR1 SGHAT and CDR2 FQNNGV. The CDR3 nucleotides read TGTGCCAGCAGCTTAAATCCTCTTACAAACGATAATTCACCCCTCCACTTT. Its translation is CASSLNPLTNDNSPLHF.

This clone was seen repeatedly, ten times or more. The genes are TRBV4-1 and TRBJ2-3; D is possibly TRBD1 (5 bases). The V and J ends lost 4 bases and 5 bases respectively, with 19 bases between them. The CDR3 is 16 amino acids. Germline lookup yields CDR1 MGHRA and CDR2 YSYEKL. CDR3: CASSLSAVGRRDTQYF. The CDR3 region has the DNA TGCGCCAGCAGCCTTTCCGCCGTGGGGCGTCGAGATACGCAGTATTTT.

The V and J genes are TRBV15 and TRBJ1-1, with a tentative D call TRBD1 (6 bases). The CDR3 consists of 16 residues. V gave up 0 bases and J gave up 1 base, with 12 bases separating them. CDR1 LNHNV and CDR2 YYDKDF come from the germline V gene (reference sequence). Here the CDR3 reads CATSRDGWGRNTEAFF. The DNA for the CDR3 is TGTGCCACCAGCAGAGATGGGTGGGGGCGGAACACTGAAGCTTTCTTT.

The rearrangement uses TRBV5-1 and TRBJ2-3; TRBD2 matches at 12 bases. After removal of 1 base from V and 3 bases from J, the junction contained 6 bases not matched to a gene. Germline assignment: CDR1 SGHRS and CDR2 YFSETQ. The CDR3 is made up of 17 amino acids. Here the CDR3 DNA reads TGCGCCAGCAGCTTGACCCCTAGCGGGAGGGGGACAGATACGCAGTATTTT. Its protein product is CASSLTPSGRGTDTQYF. Together with reference TRBV5-1 and TRBJ2-3, the CDR3 gives the full variable domain: KAGVTQTPRYLIKTRGQQVTLSCSPISGHRSVSWYQQTPGQGLQFLFEYFSETQRNKGNFPGRFSGRQFSNSRSEMNVSTLELGDSALYLCASSLTPSGRGTDTQYFGPGTRLTVL.

The CDR3 is CAWSLSSGSTDTQYF. Written as DNA, the CDR3 is TGTGCCTGGAGTTTAAGCAGCGGTAGCACAGATACGCAGTATTTT. This chain links TRBV30 with TRBJ2-3; possible D gene TRBD2, 5 bases. This CDR3 spans 15 amino acids. From germline, CDR1 is GTSNPN and CDR2 SVGIG (reference sequence). Trimming stripped 2 bases from V and 0 bases from J, with 12 bases between.

The genes are TRBV15 and TRBJ2-7, with unresolved D. Between the trimmed V and J ends, which lost 0 bases and 0 bases, there was a span of 9 bases. The CDR3 has 15 residues. The germline V gene has CDR1 LNHNV and CDR2 YYDKDF (reference sequence). For the CDR3, the DNA is TGTGCCACCAGCAGAGATAAGACTTACTCCTACGAGCAGTACTTC. Its translation: CATSRDKTYSYEQYF.